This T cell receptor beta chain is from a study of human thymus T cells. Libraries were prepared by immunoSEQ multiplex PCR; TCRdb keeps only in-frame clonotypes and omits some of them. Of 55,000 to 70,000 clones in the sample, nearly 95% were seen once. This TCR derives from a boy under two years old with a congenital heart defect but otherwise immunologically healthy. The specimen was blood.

The chain's CDR3 is CASSETGRQTQYF. CDR3 nucleotides: TGTGCCAGCAGTGAAACAGGGAGGCAGACCCAGTACTTC. The chain uses TRBV28 and TRBJ2-5, with D possibly being TRBD1 or TRBD2 (6 bases each). V was cut by 5 bases and J by 6 bases, with 13 bases left in between. Germline CDR1 is MDHEN and CDR2 is SYDVKM. CDR3 length: 13 residues.